These 27 T cell receptor beta chains were sequenced from one sample in a study of OX40 agonist ivuxolimab in advanced cancers. The method was immunoSEQ multiplex PCR; TCRdb's version includes in-frame clones alone and lacks a portion of them. The sample contains about 83,000 clones, about 80% of which appear only once. Source: CD4+ or CD8+ T cells sorted from blood, taken in a trial of the OX40 agonist ivuxolimab. These receptors came from an adult with an advanced solid tumor such as melanoma, head and neck, liver or kidney cancer.

The V gene is TRBV18, the J gene TRBJ2-5; 11 bases are shared with TRBD1. This CDR3 spans 14 amino acids. J was trimmed by 4 bases and V by 5 bases; bases with no gene match: 3. Germline V gene data show CDR1 as KGHSH and CDR2 as LQKENI. CDR3 sequence (DNA): TGTGCCAGCTCAACGGGACAGGGGGTAGAGACCCAGTACTTC. It is translated as CASSTGQGVETQYF.

CDR3 amino acids: CASSDRGRPGNTIYF. CDR3 in DNA: TGTGCCAGCTCCGACAGGGGGCGGCCTGGAAACACCATATATTTT. V gene TRBV7-9 combines with J gene TRBJ1-3; 10 bases are a match to TRBD1. V was clipped by 8 bases and J by 2 bases; unmatched bases: 6. Germline V lookup: CDR1 SEHNR, CDR2 FQNEAQ (reference sequence). The CDR3 contains 15 residues.

The V gene is TRBV28, the J gene TRBJ2-7; 7 bases are a match to TRBD1. This CDR3 has 16 amino acids. V was pared by 5 bases and J by 3 bases, with 13 bases of the junction left unmatched. Germline V gives CDR1 MDHEN, CDR2 SYDVKM. This CDR3 reads CASSTPRAGGVYEQYF. The DNA of the CDR3 is TGTGCCAGCAGTACACCTCGGGCAGGGGGAGTCTACGAGCAGTACTTC.

J is TRBJ1-2 and V is TRBV6-1; tentative D call: TRBD1 (5 bases). The V gene lost 7 bases and the J gene lost 5 bases, with 14 bases spanning the gap. The CDR3 runs 13 residues. CDR1 is MNHNS and CDR2 is SASEGT in the germline V gene. The DNA for the CDR3 is TGTGCCAGCACCCTCATCCAGGGTTATGGCTACACCTTC. This sequence encodes CASTLIQGYGYTF.

The V and J genes are TRBV9 and TRBJ2-2; TRBD2 is a possible D gene (6 bases). V lost 4 bases and J lost 6, with 19 bases in between. Germline CDR1 is SGDLS and CDR2 is YYNGEE. The CDR3 loop spans 16 amino acids. As DNA, the CDR3 is TGTGCCAGCAGCCCTGGGAACCCTGGCGGGGCCGGGGAGCTGTTTTTT. Protein product: CASSPGNPGGAGELFF.

V gene TRBV10-3 combines with J gene TRBJ2-1; the D call may be TRBD1 or TRBD2 (5 bases each). V shed 10 bases and J shed 0 bases, with 22 bases lying between them. Germline V gene lookup returns CDR1 ENHRY and CDR2 SYGVKD. The CDR3 is 17 residues long. CDR3 in amino acids: CASTQSQGPDSYNEQFF. For the CDR3, the DNA is TGTGCCAGCACCCAATCTCAGGGACCTGACTCCTACAATGAGCAGTTCTTC.

This sequence joins TRBV27 and TRBJ2-7; D is possibly TRBD1 (6 bases). Germline V gene sequence: CDR1 MNHEY, CDR2 SMNVEV (reference sequence). The CDR3 loop spans 13 amino acids. The ends were cut back, 4 bases at V and 3 bases at J, with 10 bases in the middle. The CDR3 is CASSSPQGYEQYF. The CDR3 DNA is TGTGCCAGCAGTTCTCCACAGGGCTACGAGCAGTACTTC.

A few counts support this clone. CDR3 sequence: CASSLLDREAFF. The CDR3 nucleotides read TGTGCCAGCAGTTTGCTGGACCGTGAAGCTTTCTTT. V gene TRBV28 combines with J gene TRBJ1-1; D remains unclear. The CDR3 contains 12 residues. CDR1 MDHEN and CDR2 SYDVKM come from the germline V gene. With 3 bases removed from V and 7 bases from J, the gap between germline ends came to 9 bases.

The rearrangement joins TRBV25-1 to TRBJ2-3; no firm D call. This CDR3 is built from 13 residues. The germline V gene encodes CDR1 MGHDK and CDR2 SYGVNS. V was trimmed by 4 bases and J by 3 bases, leaving 8 bases between them. The CDR3 DNA reads TGTGCCAGCAGTGCGGTCGGGACAGATACGCAGTATTTT. It encodes CASSAVGTDTQYF. Looking up the rest from reference TRBV25-1 and TRBJ2-3 gives the full variable domain: EADIYQTPRYLVIGTGKKITLECSQTMGHDKMYWYQQDPGMELHLIHYSYGVNSTEKGDLSSESTVSRIRTEHFPLTLESARPSHTSQYLCASSAVGTDTQYFGPGTRLTVL.

This chain uses TRBV28 with TRBJ2-7; TRBD2 agrees at 7 bases. With 4 bases clipped from V and 2 bases from J, the junction kept 8 bases outside the gene matches. The germline V gene has CDR1 MDHEN and CDR2 SYDVKM. This CDR3 contains 15 residues. CDR3 in DNA: TGTGCCAGCAGTTCCCCGGGGGGAGGTACCTACGAGCAGTACTTC. Translation gives CASSSPGGGTYEQYF.

Remarks on this clone: Its ends do not fully match the called genes, so a read error is possible. V and J are TRBV19 and TRBJ2-3, with 11 bases fitting TRBD1. The CDR3 is 13 amino acids. Germline V CDR1 and CDR2: LNHDA, SQIVND (reference sequence). This chain's CDR3 is CASSASAGTGGYF. DNA of the CDR3: TGTGCCAGTAGTGCTTCCGCCGGGACAGGGGGTTACTTT.

The V gene is TRBV11-2, the J gene TRBJ2-5; the D is unclear. V was cut by 1 base and J by 7 bases, with 4 bases left in between. The germline gives CDR1 SGHAT, CDR2 FQNNGV. The CDR3 contains 11 residues. CDR3 loop: CASSLVGTQYF. CDR3 nucleotides: TGTGCCAGCAGCTTAGTAGGGACCCAGTACTTC.

This clone was seen once. The V call is TRBV14, the J call TRBJ1-5; D is possibly TRBD1 (6 bases). With 5 bases removed from V and 4 bases from J, the gap between germline ends came to 9 bases. This CDR3 has 13 amino acids. Germline CDR1 and CDR2: SGHDN and FVKESK. DNA for the CDR3: TGTGCCAGCAGCAGGGGGGGGAATCAGCCCCAGCATTTT. It yields the protein CASSRGGNQPQHF.

This chain links TRBV6-6 with TRBJ2-1; D is perhaps TRBD2 (7 bases). Germline V gene sequence: CDR1 MNHNY, CDR2 SVGAGI (reference sequence). V was pared by 7 bases and J by 6 bases, with 19 bases between. The CDR3 spans 15 residues. The CDR3 protein is CASKGGGRPLNEQFF. DNA of the CDR3: TGTGCCAGCAAGGGGGGGGGCCGCCCCCTCAATGAGCAGTTCTTC.

The rearrangement links TRBV29-1 to TRBJ2-7, with 9 bases aligning to TRBD2. Germline CDR1 SQVTM, CDR2 ANQGSEA. Unmatched junction bases numbered 11, after V lost 4 bases and J lost 1 base. The CDR3 extends over 16 amino acids. The CDR3, as DNA: TGCAGCGTTGTGGGCCGAGCTAGCGGGGTTTCCTACGAGCAGTACTTC. Its translation: CSVVGRASGVSYEQYF.

The V gene is TRBV6-6, the J gene TRBJ2-5; D ambiguous. CDR3 size: 13 residues. The germline V gene has CDR1 MNHNY and CDR2 SVGAGI (reference sequence). V was pared by 6 bases and J by 4 bases, with 12 bases between. In DNA, the CDR3 is TGTGCCAGCAGCCCCCGTGATCCAGAGACCCAGTACTTC. Translating gives CASSPRDPETQYF.

The chain links TRBV5-5 to TRBJ2-3; 7 positions agree with TRBD1. The CDR3 runs 14 residues. V lost 2 bases to trimming and J lost 4 bases; unmatched junction nucleotides: 4. Germline lookup yields CDR1 SGHKS and CDR2 YYEKEE (reference sequence). CDR3 region: CASSFFTGADTQYF. The CDR3 DNA reads TGTGCCAGCAGCTTCTTTACAGGGGCAGATACGCAGTATTTT.

CDR3 nucleotide sequence: TGTGCCAGTAGTAGGCGGGACAGCTCTGGAAACACCATATATTTT. Protein: CASSRRDSSGNTIYF. V usage is TRBV19 and J usage is TRBJ1-3; 7 nucleotides line up with TRBD1. The CDR3 covers 15 residues. V dropped 4 bases and J dropped 0; count of bases not matched to a gene: 3. The germline V gene has CDR1 LNHDA and CDR2 SQIVND (reference sequence).

The chain combines TRBV30 with TRBJ2-4; 12 bases are shared with TRBD1. The CDR3 contains 14 residues. Germline loops: CDR1 GTSNPN, CDR2 SVGIG (reference sequence). After removal of 5 bases from V and 8 bases from J, the junction contained 7 bases not matched to a gene. The CDR3 region is CAWGTGGAWYIQYF. CDR3 coding DNA: TGTGCCTGGGGGACAGGGGGCGCCTGGTACATTCAGTACTTC.

The chain uses TRBV28 and TRBJ2-7; the match to TRBD1 covers 10 bases. V dropped 0 bases and J dropped 3; count of bases not matched to a gene: 5. This CDR3 has 16 residues. In germline, CDR1 is MDHEN, CDR2 SYDVKM. CDR3 in amino acids: CASSLWARDRGYEQYF. The CDR3 DNA reads TGTGCCAGCAGTTTATGGGCCCGGGACAGGGGCTACGAGCAGTACTTC.

This chain connects TRBV6-1 to TRBJ2-2; no clear D gene. The CDR3 has 15 residues. Germline CDR1 MNHNS, CDR2 SASEGT. The ends were cut back, 2 bases at V and 0 bases at J, with 7 bases in the middle. The CDR3, as DNA: TGTGCCAGCAGTGAAAGGGTACCGAACACCGGGGAGCTGTTTTTT. This sequence encodes CASSERVPNTGELFF.

The chain uses TRBV19 and TRBJ2-5; 7 bases agree with TRBD2. The CDR3 runs 12 residues. After removal of 9 bases from V and 3 bases from J, the junction contained 4 bases not matched to a gene. Germline assignment: CDR1 LNHDA and CDR2 SQIVND (reference sequence). This CDR3 is CARSGGEETQYF. CDR3 nucleotide sequence: TGTGCCAGGAGTGGGGGGGAAGAGACCCAGTACTTC. The full variable domain, its missing parts supplied by reference TRBV19 and TRBJ2-5, is DGGITQSPKYLFRKEGQNVTLSCEQNLNHDAMYWYRQDPGQGLRLIYYSQIVNDFQKGDIAEGYSVSREKKESFPLTVTSAQKNPTAFYLCARSGGEETQYFGPGTRLLVL.

This clone came up a few times. V gene TRBV9 combines with J gene TRBJ1-5; no clear D. The CDR3 has 14 amino acids. Germline V gene lookup returns CDR1 SGDLS and CDR2 YYNGEE. V dropped 1 base and J dropped 2 bases, with 7 bases sitting between them. The CDR3 DNA reads TGTGCCAGCAGCGTAAGTACGGGCAATCAGCCCCAGCATTTT. It specifies CASSVSTGNQPQHF.

The V gene is TRBV6-5, the J gene TRBJ2-2; D is unclear. Trimming removed 10 bases from V and 1 base from J, with 16 bases in between. Germline V gene data show CDR1 as MNHEY and CDR2 as SVGAGI. The length of the CDR3 is 15 residues. The CDR3 spells CATREWQLNTGELFF. The CDR3 DNA sequence: TGTGCCACCCGAGAGTGGCAACTGAACACCGGGGAGCTGTTTTTT.

This chain joins TRBV4-3 and TRBJ2-3; 10 bases agree with TRBD2. V trimming: 2 bases; J trimming: 2 bases; junction bases outside the gene matches: 4. Germline values: CDR1 LGHNA, CDR2 YSLEER. The CDR3 is made up of 16 amino acids. CDR3 bases: TGCGCCAGCAGCCAATTAGCGGGGGGACTCACAGATACGCAGTATTTT. Translated: CASSQLAGGLTDTQYF.

V gene TRBV28 combines with J gene TRBJ1-3, with D possibly being TRBD1 (5 bases). Trimming took 6 bases from V and 4 from J, leaving 16 bases between them. The germline CDR1 and CDR2 sequences are MDHEN and SYDVKM. This CDR3 has 15 amino acids. The CDR3 DNA sequence: TGTGCCAGCAGGGGGACGGGGCAGGGAGGAAACACCATATATTTT. It is translated as CASRGTGQGGNTIYF.

In its sample, this clone was seen once. This rearrangement joins TRBV19 to TRBJ2-3; 13 bases line up with TRBD2. Germline CDR1 and CDR2: LNHDA and SQIVND (reference sequence). The CDR3 runs 17 residues. Losses at the gene ends were 4 bases for V and 6 bases for J; bases not matched to a gene: 10. The CDR3 DNA follows: TGTGCCAGTAGTACCGCACGACTAGCGGGGGGCCGGGATACGCAGTATTTT. Protein sequence: CASSTARLAGGRDTQYF.